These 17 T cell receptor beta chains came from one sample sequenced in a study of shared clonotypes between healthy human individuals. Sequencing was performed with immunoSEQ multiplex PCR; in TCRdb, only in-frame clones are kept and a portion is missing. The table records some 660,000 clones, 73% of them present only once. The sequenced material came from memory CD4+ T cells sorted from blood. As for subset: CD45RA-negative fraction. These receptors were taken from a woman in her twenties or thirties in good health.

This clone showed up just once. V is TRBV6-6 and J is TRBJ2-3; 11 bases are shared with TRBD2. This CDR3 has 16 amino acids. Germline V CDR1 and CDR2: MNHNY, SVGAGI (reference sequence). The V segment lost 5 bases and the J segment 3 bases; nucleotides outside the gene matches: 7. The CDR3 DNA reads TGTGCCAGCAGTAAGCTAGCGGGAGGTTCAACAGATACGCAGTATTTT. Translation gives CASSKLAGGSTDTQYF.

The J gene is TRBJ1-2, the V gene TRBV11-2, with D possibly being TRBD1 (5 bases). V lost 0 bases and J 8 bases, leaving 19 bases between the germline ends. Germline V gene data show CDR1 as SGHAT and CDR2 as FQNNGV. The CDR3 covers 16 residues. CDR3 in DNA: TGTGCCAGCAGCTTAGATAGGGTGAGGGGCGCTGACGGCTACACCTTC. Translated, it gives CASSLDRVRGADGYTF.

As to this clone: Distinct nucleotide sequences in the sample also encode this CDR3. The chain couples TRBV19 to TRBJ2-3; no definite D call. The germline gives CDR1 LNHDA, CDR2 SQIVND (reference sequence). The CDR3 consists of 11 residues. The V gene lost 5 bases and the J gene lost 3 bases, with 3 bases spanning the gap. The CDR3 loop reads CASSLTDTQYF. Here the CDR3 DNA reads TGTGCCAGTAGTCTTACAGATACGCAGTATTTT.

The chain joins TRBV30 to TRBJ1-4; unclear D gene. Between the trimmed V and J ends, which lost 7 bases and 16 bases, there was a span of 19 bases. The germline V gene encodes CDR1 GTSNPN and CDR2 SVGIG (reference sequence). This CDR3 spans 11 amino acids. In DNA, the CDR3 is TGTGCCTCCCAAACAACAATCGGGAGGTTTTTT. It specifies CASQTTIGRFF.

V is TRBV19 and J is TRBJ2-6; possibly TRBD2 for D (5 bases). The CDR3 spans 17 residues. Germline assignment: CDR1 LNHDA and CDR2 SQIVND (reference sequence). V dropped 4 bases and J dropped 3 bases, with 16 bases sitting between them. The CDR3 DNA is TGTGCCAGTAGTACCTTCTTTTCGGGGTATGGGGCCAACGTCCTGACTTTC. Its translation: CASSTFFSGYGANVLTF.

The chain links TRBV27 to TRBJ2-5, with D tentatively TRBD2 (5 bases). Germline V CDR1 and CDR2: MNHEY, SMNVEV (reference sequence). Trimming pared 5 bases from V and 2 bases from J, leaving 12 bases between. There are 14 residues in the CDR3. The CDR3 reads CASSDLSGQETQYF. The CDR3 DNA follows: TGTGCCAGCAGTGATCTCTCGGGACAAGAGACCCAGTACTTC.

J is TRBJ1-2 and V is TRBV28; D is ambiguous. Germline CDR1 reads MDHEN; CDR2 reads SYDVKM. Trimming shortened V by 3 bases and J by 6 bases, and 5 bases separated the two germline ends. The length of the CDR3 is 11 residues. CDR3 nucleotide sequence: TGTGCCAGCAGTTTGAAACATGGCTACACCTTC. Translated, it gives CASSLKHGYTF.

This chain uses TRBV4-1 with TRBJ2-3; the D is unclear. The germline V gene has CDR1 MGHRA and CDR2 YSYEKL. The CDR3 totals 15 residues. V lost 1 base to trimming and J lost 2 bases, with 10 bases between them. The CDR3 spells CASSQVRQATDTQYF. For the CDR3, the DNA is TGCGCCAGCAGCCAAGTACGGCAGGCCACAGATACGCAGTATTTT.

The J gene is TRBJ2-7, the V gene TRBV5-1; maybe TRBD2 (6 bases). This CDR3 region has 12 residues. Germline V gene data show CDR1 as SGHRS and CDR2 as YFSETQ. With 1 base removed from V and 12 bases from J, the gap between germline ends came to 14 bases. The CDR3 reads CASSLLGGETYF. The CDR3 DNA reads TGCGCCAGCAGCTTGTTGGGGGGAGAGACGTACTTC.

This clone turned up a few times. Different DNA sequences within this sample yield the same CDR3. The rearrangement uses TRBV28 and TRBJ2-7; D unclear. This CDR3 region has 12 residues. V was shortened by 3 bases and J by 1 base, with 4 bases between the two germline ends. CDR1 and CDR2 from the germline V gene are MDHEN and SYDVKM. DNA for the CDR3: TGTGCCAGCAGTTTGTGGTCCTACGAGCAGTACTTC. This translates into CASSLWSYEQYF.

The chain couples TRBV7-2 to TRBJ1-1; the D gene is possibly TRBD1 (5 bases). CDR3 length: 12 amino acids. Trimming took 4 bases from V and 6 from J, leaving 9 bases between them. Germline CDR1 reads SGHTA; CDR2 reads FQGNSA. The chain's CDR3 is CASSWGQPEAFF. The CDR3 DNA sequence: TGTGCCAGCAGCTGGGGCCAGCCTGAAGCTTTCTTT.

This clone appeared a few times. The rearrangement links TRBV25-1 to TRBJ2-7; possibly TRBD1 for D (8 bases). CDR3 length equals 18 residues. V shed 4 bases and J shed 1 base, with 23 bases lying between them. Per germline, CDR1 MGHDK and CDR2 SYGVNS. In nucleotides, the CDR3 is TGTGCCAGCAGTGGGACACCGGGGGACAGGCGGGGGTCCTACGAGCAGTACTTC. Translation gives CASSGTPGDRRGSYEQYF.

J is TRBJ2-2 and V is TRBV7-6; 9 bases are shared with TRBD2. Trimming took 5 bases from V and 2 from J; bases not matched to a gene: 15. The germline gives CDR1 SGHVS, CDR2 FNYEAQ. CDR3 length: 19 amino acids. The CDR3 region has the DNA TGTGCCAGCAGCCCTCCGGTTAGCGGGAGCAGTTCAAACACCGGGGAGCTGTTTTTT. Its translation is CASSPPVSGSSSNTGELFF.

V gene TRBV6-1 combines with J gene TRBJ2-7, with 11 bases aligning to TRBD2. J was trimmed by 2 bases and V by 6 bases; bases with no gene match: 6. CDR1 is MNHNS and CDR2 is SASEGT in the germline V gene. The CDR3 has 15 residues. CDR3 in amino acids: CASRVGTSGTYEQYF. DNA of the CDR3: TGTGCCAGCAGAGTTGGGACTAGCGGAACCTACGAGCAGTACTTC.

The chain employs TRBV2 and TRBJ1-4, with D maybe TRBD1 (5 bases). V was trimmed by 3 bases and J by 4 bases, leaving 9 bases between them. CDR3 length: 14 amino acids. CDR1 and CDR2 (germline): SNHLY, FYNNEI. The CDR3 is CASSEQGYNEKLFF. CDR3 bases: TGTGCCAGCAGTGAGCAGGGTTATAATGAAAAACTGTTTTTT.

The CDR3 reads CASSTPGQGQHF. The CDR3 DNA reads as TGTGCCAGCAGTACGCCGGGACAGGGTCAGCATTTT. The gene calls are TRBV6-5 and TRBJ1-5, with 9 nucleotides matching TRBD1. This CDR3 comprises 12 residues. Germline trimming cut 5 bases from V and 13 bases from J; bases unmatched to any gene: 6. Germline lookup yields CDR1 MNHEY and CDR2 SVGAGI.

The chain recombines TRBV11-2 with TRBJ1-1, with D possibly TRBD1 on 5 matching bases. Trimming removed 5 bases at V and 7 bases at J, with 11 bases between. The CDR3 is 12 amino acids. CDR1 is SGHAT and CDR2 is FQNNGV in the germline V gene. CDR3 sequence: CASSAQGVEAFF. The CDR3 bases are TGTGCCAGCAGCGCGCAGGGCGTTGAAGCTTTCTTT.